These 26 T cell receptor beta chains came from one sample sequenced in a study of response to subunit inactivated influenza vaccine. MiXCR, applied by TCRdb to the RT-PCR reads, yields one record per CDR3 protein. The sample lists hundreds of thousands of distinct CDR3 sequences; over 10% were seen once. The sequences come from PBMCs from blood, collected roughly 45 days after vaccination. The source of these receptors is a man aged 45-60 years who received an inactivated influenza vaccine.

This clonotype was recorded a few times. The chain uses TRBV5-6 and TRBJ2-2; 7 bases align to TRBD1. CDR3 length equals 15 residues. The V segment lost 2 bases and the J segment 4 bases; nucleotides outside the gene matches: 5. Germline CDR1 SGHDT, CDR2 YYEEEE. The CDR3 protein is CASSFPSGGTGELFF. DNA for the CDR3: TGTGCCAGCAGCTTCCCGTCAGGGGGCACCGGGGAGCTGTTTTTT. The full variable domain, its missing parts supplied by reference TRBV5-6 and TRBJ2-2, is DAGVTQSPTHLIKTRGQQVTLRCSPKSGHDTVSWYQQALGQGPQFIFQYYEEEERQRGNFPDRFSGHQFPNYSSELNVNALLLGDSALYLCASSFPSGGTGELFFGEGSRLTVL.

The genes are TRBV3-1 and TRBJ1-5, with a tentative D call TRBD1 (6 bases). CDR1 LGHDT and CDR2 YNNKEL come from the germline V gene (reference sequence). The CDR3 spans 15 residues. V was clipped by 4 bases and J by 2 bases, with 12 bases between them. CDR3 amino acids: CASSPSQGRNQPQHF. CDR3 bases: TGTGCCAGCAGCCCCTCGCAGGGGCGCAATCAGCCCCAGCATTTT.

This clonotype turned up a few times. Because it lacks the conserved phenylalanine or tryptophan at the end, this CDR3 is likely a read error. The DNA is omitted, as the CDR3 cannot be located on it reliably, and the CDR3 follows TCRdb's listing. The chain uses TRBV6-2 or TRBV6-3 and TRBJ2-1; no DNA check was done on the table's D call, TRBD2. Including both end residues, the CDR3 is 13 amino acids long. Germline CDR1 MNHEY, CDR2 SVGEGT. The CDR3 sequence is CASRGLAGGSIFA.

A few counts support this clonotype. This chain joins TRBV10-3 and TRBJ1-2, with D tentatively TRBD1 (5 bases). The germline V and J ends were trimmed by 2 bases and 5 bases, with 6 bases remaining between them. The CDR3 has 12 residues. In germline, CDR1 is ENHRY, CDR2 SYGVKD. This chain's CDR3 is CAISEQGYGYTF. CDR3 in DNA: TGTGCCATCAGTGAGCAGGGTTATGGCTACACCTTC.

This clonotype was observed many times. This chain links TRBV6-2 or TRBV6-3 with TRBJ2-1; TRBD1 agrees at 8 bases. CDR1 and CDR2 (germline): MNHEY, SVGEGT. There are 15 residues in the CDR3. Trimming at V came to 5 bases and at J to 3 bases, leaving 6 bases not matched to a gene. As DNA, the CDR3 is TGTGCCAGCAGTCTGGACAGGGTCGGCTACAATGAGCAGTTCTTC. The encoded protein is CASSLDRVGYNEQFF.

In its sample, this clonotype was seen many times. The rearrangement joins TRBV5-6 to TRBJ2-1; 9 bases are a match to TRBD2. The CDR3 is 19 amino acids. Trimming at V came to 1 base and at J to 5 bases, leaving 16 bases not matched to a gene. Germline loops: CDR1 SGHDT, CDR2 YYEEEE. The CDR3 nucleotides read TGTGCCAGCAGCTTGACGTCTAGCGGGGACACGAACTTTGACAATGAGCAGTTCTTC. Translating it yields CASSLTSSGDTNFDNEQFF.

This clonotype was seen more than once but under ten times. The chain links TRBV10-1 to TRBJ2-1, with 8 bases fitting TRBD1. V trimming: 0 bases; J trimming: 8 bases; junction bases outside the gene matches: 6. This CDR3 region has 15 residues. From germline, CDR1 is WNHNN and CDR2 SYGVQD (reference sequence). CDR3 DNA sequence: TGCGCCAGCAGTGAGTCCAGGGGGCTTGTGGATGAGCAGTTCTTC. Its protein product is CASSESRGLVDEQFF.

This clonotype turned up a few times. This chain uses TRBV4-3 with TRBJ2-2, with D hard to call. Trimming took off 0 bases at V and 4 bases at J, with 12 bases between the two ends. Germline V gene data show CDR1 as LGHNA and CDR2 as YSLEER. This CDR3 spans 16 amino acids. In nucleotides, the CDR3 is TGCGCCAGCAGCCAAGAGAGAGCGCCTATCACCGGGGAGCTGTTTTTT. This encodes CASSQERAPITGELFF.

There are a few counts of this clonotype. The CDR3 DNA follows: TGCAGTCGTCAGTTCCCTGAGACCCAGTACTTC. Its translation: CSRQFPETQYF. The gene calls are TRBV20-1 and TRBJ2-5, with D hard to call. Per germline, CDR1 DFQATT and CDR2 SNEGSKA (reference sequence). This CDR3 contains 11 residues. Trimming removed 8 bases from V and 5 bases from J, with 12 bases in between.

This clonotype has ten or more counts. This rearrangement joins TRBV12-3 or TRBV12-4 to TRBJ2-1, with 10 bases lining up with TRBD1. The CDR3 totals 16 residues. V gave up 5 bases and J gave up 8 bases; unmatched junction bases: 12. The CDR3 nucleotides read TGTGCCAGCAGTCCATGGTTGGACAGGGGGGGCGATGAGCAGTTCTTC. Translation gives CASSPWLDRGGDEQFF.

This chain joins TRBV6-1 and TRBJ2-1; tentative D call: TRBD1 (5 bases). Germline lookup yields CDR1 MNHNS and CDR2 SASEGT. The CDR3 runs to 13 residues. Trimming removed 7 bases at V and 4 bases at J, with 11 bases between. The CDR3 DNA reads as TGTGCCAGCAATCCGACAGAATACAATGAGCAGTTCTTC. It codes for CASNPTEYNEQFF.

CDR3 residues: CASSYGGGGLSGANVLTF. The CDR3 region has the DNA TGTGCCAGCAGTTACGGTGGGGGGGGATTGTCTGGGGCCAACGTCCTGACTTTC. The chain combines TRBV6-5 with TRBJ2-6, with TRBD2 identical over 7 bases. Germline V gene sequence: CDR1 MNHEY, CDR2 SVGAGI. V was clipped by 2 bases and J by 1 base; unmatched bases: 8. The CDR3 length is 18 residues.

The J gene is TRBJ2-7, the V gene TRBV5-5, with unresolved D. Between the trimmed V and J ends, which lost 0 bases and 2 bases, there was a span of 9 bases. Germline CDR1 reads SGHKS; CDR2 reads YYEKEE (reference sequence). The length of the CDR3 is 14 residues. CDR3 in amino acids: CASSLAVEAYEQYF. The DNA of the CDR3 is TGTGCCAGCAGCTTGGCGGTAGAAGCCTACGAGCAGTACTTC.

This clonotype appeared a few times. The chain links TRBV9 to TRBJ2-5; 9 nucleotides agree with TRBD2. Trimming cost V 0 bases and J 5 bases; bases outside gene matches: 8. CDR3 size: 16 residues. Germline CDR1 and CDR2: SGDLS and YYNGEE. The CDR3 region is CASSVEVGLARETQYF. As DNA, the CDR3 is TGTGCCAGCAGCGTAGAGGTGGGACTAGCACGGGAGACCCAGTACTTC.

This chain connects TRBV7-2 to TRBJ2-3; a weak D match, TRBD2 (6 bases). The ends were cut back, 6 bases at V and 2 bases at J, with 12 bases in the middle. Germline V gene lookup returns CDR1 SGHTA and CDR2 FQGNSA. The CDR3 contains 14 residues. CDR3 sequence reads: CASRRDSNTDTQYF. As DNA, the CDR3 is TGTGCCAGCAGGAGGGACTCAAACACAGATACGCAGTATTTT.

The V call is TRBV6-5, the J call TRBJ2-1; D uncertain. Trimming cost V 2 bases and J 5 bases, with 7 bases left between them. CDR3 length: 13 residues. CDR1 and CDR2 from the germline V gene are MNHEY and SVGAGI. CDR3 sequence (DNA): TGTGCCAGCAGTTACATGGAGCACAATGAGCAGTTCTTC. This gives the protein CASSYMEHNEQFF.

The chain employs TRBV5-5 and TRBJ2-2; 9 positions agree with TRBD2. CDR1 and CDR2 (germline): SGHKS, YYEKEE (reference sequence). The CDR3 spans 15 residues. V trimming: 0 bases; J trimming: 6 bases; junction bases outside the gene matches: 3. The CDR3 nucleotides read TGTGCCAGCAGCTTGGAGGGACTAGCCTCCGGGGAGCTGTTTTTT. Its translation: CASSLEGLASGELFF. The variable domain in full, completed from reference TRBV5-5 and TRBJ2-2, reads DAGVTQSPTHLIKTRGQQVTLRCSPISGHKSVSWYQQVLGQGPQFIFQYYEKEERGRGNFPDRFSARQFPNYSSELNVNALLLGDSALYLCASSLEGLASGELFFGEGSRLTVL.

The genes are TRBV29-1 and TRBJ2-7, with 8 bases fitting TRBD1. V shed 6 bases, J shed 0 bases, and the junction held 7 bases outside the gene matches. The CDR3 extends over 14 amino acids. The germline V gene encodes CDR1 SQVTM and CDR2 ANQGSEA. CDR3 sequence (DNA): TGCAGCGTCGCCCGGACAGGGAGCTCCTACGAGCAGTACTTC. Translation gives CSVARTGSSYEQYF.

V and J are TRBV2 and TRBJ2-1; D ambiguous. Germline V gene lookup returns CDR1 SNHLY and CDR2 FYNNEI. Deletions cut 5 bases from V and 0 bases from J, with 8 bases between. The CDR3 consists of 14 residues. The CDR3 here is CASSIRSSYNEQFF. The DNA for the CDR3 is TGTGCCAGCAGTATCCGGAGCTCCTACAATGAGCAGTTCTTC.

This clonotype was counted only a few times. J is TRBJ2-1 and V is TRBV29-1; 8 bases match TRBD1. Unmatched junction bases numbered 4, after V lost 6 bases and J lost 6 bases. The CDR3 has 12 residues. The germline V gene encodes CDR1 SQVTM and CDR2 ANQGSEA. The DNA of the CDR3 is TGCAGCGTCATAGACAGGGGCAATGAGCAGTTCTTC. It codes for CSVIDRGNEQFF.

The chain joins TRBV6-5 to TRBJ2-1; 8 bases align to TRBD2. This CDR3 comprises 14 residues. V gave up 5 bases and J gave up 5 bases; unmatched junction bases: 5. From germline, CDR1 is MNHEY and CDR2 SVGAGI. The CDR3 DNA sequence: TGTGCCAGCAGTCCCGGGACTAGGGACAATGAGCAGTTCTTC. Its protein is CASSPGTRDNEQFF.

This clonotype was seen only a few times. The V and J genes are TRBV4-1 and TRBJ1-2, with a tentative D call TRBD1 (6 bases). Germline V lookup: CDR1 MGHRA, CDR2 YSYEKL. The CDR3 loop spans 14 amino acids. Deletions cut 0 bases from V and 4 bases from J, with 9 bases between. The CDR3, as DNA: TGCGCCAGCAGCCAAGAACGGACAGCCTATGGCTACACCTTC. Its protein product is CASSQERTAYGYTF.

For the CDR3, the DNA is TGCAGTGCTAGAGACCCGGGTCAGAGCTACACCTTC. Its translation is CSARDPGQSYTF. This chain links TRBV20-1 with TRBJ1-2; no definite D call. This CDR3 spans 12 amino acids. The germline gives CDR1 DFQATT, CDR2 SNEGSKA (reference sequence). V shed 0 bases and J shed 9 bases, with 11 bases lying between them.

Only a few counts were recorded for this clonotype. V is TRBV7-2 and J is TRBJ2-1, with 7 positions matching TRBD1. The CDR3 length is 14 residues. Germline V gives CDR1 SGHTA, CDR2 FQGNSA. V was pared by 5 bases and J by 2 bases, with 3 bases of the junction left unmatched. The CDR3 DNA reads TGTGCCAGCAGCCCCGGACAGGCCTACAATGAGCAGTTCTTC. Translation gives CASSPGQAYNEQFF.

This clonotype was seen repeatedly, ten times or more. The chain combines TRBV10-3 with TRBJ2-5, with D possibly matching TRBD1 (5 bases). CDR1 ENHRY and CDR2 SYGVKD come from the germline V gene. The CDR3 loop spans 12 amino acids. Trimming shortened V by 6 bases and J by 2 bases, and 7 bases separated the two germline ends. The DNA for the CDR3 is TGTGCCATCAGCCAGGGACAAGAGACCCAGTACTTC. The encoded protein is CAISQGQETQYF.

This clonotype was observed at least ten times. This chain uses TRBV5-6 with TRBJ2-7; perhaps TRBD1 as D (6 bases). From germline, CDR1 is SGHDT and CDR2 YYEEEE. This CDR3 comprises 12 residues. The ends were cut back, 4 bases at V and 4 bases at J, with 9 bases in the middle. The CDR3 protein is CASSIGQYEQYF. The CDR3 DNA is TGTGCCAGCAGCATCGGACAGTACGAGCAGTACTTC.